These 30 T cell receptor beta chains came from one sample sequenced in a study of T cell changes during pregnancy in multiple sclerosis. Some clones are missing from TCRdb's copy, which holds only in-frame ones; the method was immunoSEQ multiplex PCR. This sample yields around 80,000 clones, of which 92% are seen a single time; around 1.4% belongs to the top ten. Specimen: peripheral blood, collected before pregnancy. The receptors here all came from a female donor with multiple sclerosis, enrolled in a pregnancy study.

The rearrangement links TRBV2 to TRBJ1-5; D is perhaps TRBD1 (6 bases). Trimming pared 6 bases from V and 1 base from J, leaving 10 bases between. The CDR3 is made up of 14 amino acids. Germline CDR1 SNHLY, CDR2 FYNNEI. The CDR3 coding sequence is TGTGCCAGCAGCCGGGACACAAGCAATCAGCCCCAGCATTTT. Translated: CASSRDTSNQPQHF.

The V gene is TRBV6-5, the J gene TRBJ2-7; 8 nucleotides line up with TRBD2. Trimming took 6 bases from V and 1 from J; bases not matched to a gene: 8. CDR1 is MNHEY and CDR2 is SVGAGI in the germline V gene. There are 15 residues in the CDR3. CDR3 DNA sequence: TGTGCCAGCAGCATTCTAGCGGGCCAATCCTACGAGCAGTACTTC. It yields the protein CASSILAGQSYEQYF.

The V and J genes are TRBV9 and TRBJ2-1, with TRBD2 identical over 12 bases. CDR3 length: 15 amino acids. Per germline, CDR1 SGDLS and CDR2 YYNGEE. V dropped 3 bases and J dropped 2; count of bases not matched to a gene: 0. The CDR3, as DNA: TGTGCCAGCAGCGGGACTAGCGGGGCCTACAATGAGCAGTTCTTC. Its translation is CASSGTSGAYNEQFF.

This chain uses TRBV27 with TRBJ1-3; TRBD1 might be the D (5 bases). Trimming left V 6 bases short and J 11 bases short, with 20 bases between. Germline lookup yields CDR1 MNHEY and CDR2 SMNVEV (reference sequence). The CDR3 runs 14 residues. In DNA form, the CDR3 reads TGTGCCAGCAGAAATCGACCAGGTGGGGCGCCCATATATTTT. Protein sequence: CASRNRPGGAPIYF.

V and J are TRBV11-2 and TRBJ2-1, with D tentatively TRBD1 (6 bases). The CDR3 runs to 16 residues. The germline gives CDR1 SGHAT, CDR2 FQNNGV. V lost 6 bases, J lost 4 bases, and 19 bases lay in between. The DNA for the CDR3 is TGTGCCAGCAGGAGAATACAGGGCGGTCGGTACAATGAGCAGTTCTTC. As protein: CASRRIQGGRYNEQFF.

The rearrangement joins TRBV11-2 to TRBJ1-2, with 8 bases lining up with TRBD1. The CDR3 is 14 amino acids. Germline CDR1 SGHAT, CDR2 FQNNGV. V dropped 1 base and J dropped 4; count of bases not matched to a gene: 2. CDR3 loop: CASSLGTGPYGYTF. As DNA, the CDR3 is TGTGCCAGCAGCTTAGGGACAGGGCCCTATGGCTACACCTTC.

This chain uses TRBV10-1 with TRBJ1-1; possible D gene TRBD1, 6 bases. Germline loops: CDR1 WNHNN, CDR2 SYGVQD (reference sequence). Trimming left V 3 bases short and J 10 bases short, with 18 bases between. This CDR3 is 14 amino acids long. CDR3 loop: CASSELDRPWGAFF. In DNA, the CDR3 is TGCGCCAGCAGTGAACTTGACAGGCCCTGGGGAGCTTTCTTT.

The V and J genes are TRBV19 and TRBJ2-7, with D perhaps TRBD1 (6 bases). The CDR3 covers 16 residues. Germline-derived CDR1 and CDR2 are LNHDA and SQIVND (reference sequence). Trimming removed 5 bases at V and 4 bases at J, with 21 bases between. CDR3 residues: CASSPRGRGGNYEQYF. The CDR3 nucleotides are TGTGCCAGTAGTCCCCGGGGCAGGGGCGGAAATTACGAGCAGTACTTC.

The V gene is TRBV5-1, the J gene TRBJ1-1; 7 nucleotides align to TRBD1. Trimming cost V 0 bases and J 0 bases; bases outside gene matches: 8. The CDR3 loop spans 17 amino acids. The V gene's germline CDR1 is SGHRS and CDR2 YFSETQ. The CDR3 protein is CASSLGGGQGVNTEAFF. In nucleotides, the CDR3 is TGCGCCAGCAGCTTGGGGGGTGGCCAGGGGGTGAACACTGAAGCTTTCTTT.

Worth noting for this clone: At one end, the junction sequence differs from germline, possibly due to a read error. This chain uses TRBV10-3 with TRBJ1-6, with D perhaps TRBD1 (6 bases). This CDR3 contains 13 residues. Germline V CDR1 and CDR2: ENHRY, SYGVKD. The CDR3 sequence: CAVRQDTNSPLHF. For the CDR3, the DNA is TGTGCCGTCAGACAGGACACTAATTCACCCCTCCACTTT.

This clone was seen only once. V usage is TRBV6-6 and J usage is TRBJ1-2, with D uncertain. This CDR3 comprises 14 residues. V was pared by 1 base and J by 7 bases, with 13 bases between. Germline CDR1 is MNHNY and CDR2 is SVGAGI (reference sequence). This chain's CDR3 is CASSYLGPSGGYTF. The CDR3 DNA reads as TGTGCCAGCAGTTACTTAGGCCCCTCGGGTGGCTACACCTTC.

The chain has TRBV4-1 and TRBJ2-5; no definite D call. The germline V and J ends were trimmed by 1 base and 5 bases, with 8 bases remaining between them. Germline CDR1 and CDR2: MGHRA and YSYEKL. There are 13 residues in the CDR3. DNA for the CDR3: TGCGCCAGCAGCCAAGTACGAGGTGAGACCCAGTACTTC. Residues: CASSQVRGETQYF.

This rearrangement joins TRBV14 to TRBJ2-7; TRBD2 might be the D (5 bases). V shed 0 bases and J shed 5 bases, with 17 bases lying between them. CDR3 length equals 16 residues. Germline V gene lookup returns CDR1 SGHDN and CDR2 FVKESK. The CDR3 region has the DNA TGTGCCAGCAGCCAAGATCCTGCAGAGGGAGTGGACGAGCAGTACTTC. Protein product: CASSQDPAEGVDEQYF. The whole variable domain, remainder taken from reference TRBV14 and TRBJ2-7, is EAGVTQFPSHSVIEKGQTVTLRCDPISGHDNLYWYRRVMGKEIKFLLHFVKESKQDESGMPNNRFLAERTGGTYSTLKVQPAELEDSGVYFCASSQDPAEGVDEQYFGPGTRLTVT.

The J gene is TRBJ1-4, the V gene TRBV27, with D unclear. This CDR3 has 11 amino acids. The V end lost 6 bases, the J end lost 4 bases, and 3 bases lay between the germline ends. The V gene's germline CDR1 is MNHEY and CDR2 SMNVEV (reference sequence). CDR3 in DNA: TGTGCCAGCAGCAGTAATGAAAAACTGTTTTTT. Protein: CASSSNEKLFF. The full variable domain, its missing parts supplied by reference TRBV27 and TRBJ1-4, is EAQVTQNPRYLITVTGKKLTVTCSQNMNHEYMSWYRQDPGLGLRQIYYSMNVEVTDKGDVPEGYKVSRKEKRNFPLILESPSPNQTSLYFCASSSNEKLFFGSGTQLSVL.

V is TRBV28 and J is TRBJ2-7, with 9 bases identical to TRBD2. The V segment lost 2 bases and the J segment 0 bases; nucleotides outside the gene matches: 5. This CDR3 is built from 16 residues. Germline CDR1 reads MDHEN; CDR2 reads SYDVKM. Here the CDR3 DNA reads TGTGCCAGCAGTTTAACCCCAGCGGGGGGCTCCTACGAGCAGTACTTC. This sequence encodes CASSLTPAGGSYEQYF.

The chain recombines TRBV11-2 with TRBJ1-1; D gene uncertain. Trimming took off 4 bases at V and 11 bases at J, with 11 bases between the two ends. Germline CDR1 SGHAT, CDR2 FQNNGV. The length of the CDR3 is 11 residues. In nucleotides, the CDR3 is TGTGCCAGCAGCTCGGGAGATAGGGCTTTCTTT. It encodes CASSSGDRAFF.

The chain uses TRBV13 and TRBJ1-2; D is possibly TRBD1 (6 bases). The CDR3 contains 11 residues. CDR1 and CDR2 (germline): PRHDT, FYEKMQ (reference sequence). V lost 5 bases and J lost 10, with 11 bases in between. In DNA, the CDR3 is TGTGCCAGCAGCAAACAGGGTTTCTACACCTTC. Residues: CASSKQGFYTF.

A few counts support this clone. The chain links TRBV6-5 to TRBJ1-1; no clear D gene. There are 12 residues in the CDR3. Germline V gives CDR1 MNHEY, CDR2 SVGAGI. Trimming removed 4 bases from V and 5 bases from J, with 8 bases in between. The CDR3 nucleotides are TGTGCCAGCAGTTTTGACGGGACTGAAGCTTTCTTT. This codes for CASSFDGTEAFF.

This chain uses TRBV27 with TRBJ2-7, with 11 positions matching TRBD2. Germline loops: CDR1 MNHEY, CDR2 SMNVEV (reference sequence). With V trimmed by 5 bases and J by 3 bases, 6 bases remained unmatched. This CDR3 is 15 amino acids long. The DNA for the CDR3 is TGTGCCAGCAGTGATCCTAGCGGGGGGTTCTACGAGCAGTACTTC. Translated, it gives CASSDPSGGFYEQYF.

V gene TRBV7-9 combines with J gene TRBJ1-5; 9 bases are a match to TRBD1. The CDR3 runs to 15 residues. The ends lost 8 bases at V and 0 bases at J; junction bases unmatched: 5. The germline gives CDR1 SEHNR, CDR2 FQNEAQ (reference sequence). The CDR3 here is CASSGQGYSNQPQHF. In DNA form, the CDR3 reads TGTGCCAGCTCAGGACAGGGGTATAGCAATCAGCCCCAGCATTTT.

The chain employs TRBV20-1 and TRBJ1-1; D ambiguous. The V end lost 5 bases, the J end lost 5 bases, and 9 bases lay between the germline ends. Germline V CDR1 and CDR2: DFQATT, SNEGSKA (reference sequence). CDR3 length: 11 residues. The CDR3 loop reads CSAATRTEAFF. The CDR3 DNA is TGCAGTGCTGCGACTAGGACTGAAGCTTTCTTT.

The J gene is TRBJ1-6, the V gene TRBV27; possible D gene TRBD1, 6 bases. CDR1 is MNHEY and CDR2 is SMNVEV in the germline V gene (reference sequence). This CDR3 is built from 13 residues. Trimming took 5 bases from V and 9 from J, leaving 11 bases between them. This CDR3 is CASSPRTASPLHF. The CDR3 coding sequence is TGTGCCAGCAGTCCGCGGACAGCTTCACCCCTCCACTTT.

This chain uses TRBV4-1 with TRBJ2-1; TRBD2 matches at 9 bases. With V trimmed by 1 base and J by 4 bases, 8 bases remained unmatched. Germline values: CDR1 MGHRA, CDR2 YSYEKL. This CDR3 is 17 amino acids long. As DNA, the CDR3 is TGCGCCAGCAGCCAAGGCGAAAGACTAGCGGCGTACAATGAGCAGTTCTTC. Its protein product is CASSQGERLAAYNEQFF.

This clone was seen a single time. CDR3 DNA: TGCGCCAGCAGCCAAGGTGTGCTCGGGTTCTCTGGAAACACCATATATTTT. Its translation is CASSQGVLGFSGNTIYF. The J gene is TRBJ1-3, the V gene TRBV4-1; D not certain. Between the trimmed V and J ends, which lost 1 base and 0 bases, there was a span of 13 bases. The V gene's germline CDR1 is MGHRA and CDR2 YSYEKL. There are 17 residues in the CDR3.

The chain recombines TRBV19 with TRBJ1-4; D unclear. The CDR3 is made up of 11 amino acids. V dropped 4 bases and J dropped 7 bases, with 4 bases sitting between them. Per the germline V gene, CDR1 is LNHDA and CDR2 is SQIVND (reference sequence). The CDR3 DNA reads as TGTGCCAGTAGTACGGTTGAAAAACTGTTTTTT. The encoded protein is CASSTVEKLFF.

The chain is built from TRBV5-1 and TRBJ2-7, with a tentative D call TRBD1 (6 bases). Germline CDR1 is SGHRS and CDR2 is YFSETQ. This CDR3 spans 13 amino acids. Trimming left V 3 bases short and J 2 bases short, with 9 bases between. The CDR3: CASSYGTTYEQYF. The CDR3 DNA sequence: TGCGCCAGCAGCTACGGGACAACCTACGAGCAGTACTTC.

The DNA for the CDR3 is TGTGCCAGCAGTTTATTAGGCAATCAGCCCCAGCATTTT. It encodes CASSLLGNQPQHF. The chain employs TRBV27 and TRBJ1-5; D gene uncertain. This CDR3 comprises 13 residues. Germline values: CDR1 MNHEY, CDR2 SMNVEV (reference sequence). Deletions cut 1 base from V and 2 bases from J, with 3 bases between.

The genes are TRBV6-1 and TRBJ2-3; D is unresolved. Trimming pared 3 bases from V and 6 bases from J, leaving 10 bases between. The CDR3 consists of 13 residues. The V gene's germline CDR1 is MNHNS and CDR2 SASEGT. The CDR3 DNA follows: TGTGCCAGCAGTGAGGCCTCCACGGATACGCAGTATTTT. Encoded protein: CASSEASTDTQYF.

V and J are TRBV9 and TRBJ2-5, with TRBD1 matching 9 bases. Germline CDR1 SGDLS, CDR2 YYNGEE. The CDR3 is 17 residues long. V lost 4 bases, J lost 2 bases, and 12 bases stayed unmatched. The chain's CDR3 is CASSQGWGQGDQETQYF. The CDR3 DNA follows: TGTGCCAGCAGCCAGGGGTGGGGACAGGGCGATCAAGAGACCCAGTACTTC.

V and J are TRBV29-1 and TRBJ2-7, with 8 nucleotides matching TRBD1. This CDR3 is 14 amino acids long. V shed 2 bases and J 3 bases; nucleotides not matched to a gene: 6. Per the germline V gene, CDR1 is SQVTM and CDR2 is ANQGSEA. CDR3 DNA: TGCAGCGTTGAAAAAGAAGACAGGGGCTACGAGCAGTACTTC. Protein: CSVEKEDRGYEQYF.